These 30 T cell receptor beta chains were sequenced from one sample in a study of blood T cell repertoires in COVID-19. Profiled with immunoSEQ multiplex PCR; TCRdb holds only in-frame clones, not every one. The table lists under 100,000 clones, roughly 84% of them singletons. The sequencing input was peripheral blood. The source of these receptors is a woman older than 75 with COVID-19, enrolled during active disease.

The chain links TRBV28 to TRBJ2-5, with D maybe TRBD2 (5 bases). The V gene lost 9 bases and the J gene lost 2 bases, with 7 bases spanning the gap. Germline V gene sequence: CDR1 MDHEN, CDR2 SYDVKM. This CDR3 has 11 amino acids. CDR3 sequence reads: CASTSQETQYF. The DNA of the CDR3 is TGTGCCAGTACTAGTCAAGAGACCCAGTACTTC.

J is TRBJ2-7 and V is TRBV5-1; D not resolved. The CDR3 totals 13 residues. The V end was cut by 0 bases, the J end by 0 bases, with 4 bases between. Germline lookup yields CDR1 SGHRS and CDR2 YFSETQ. The chain's CDR3 is CASSLGYSYEQYF. CDR3 bases: TGCGCCAGCAGCTTGGGCTACTCCTACGAGCAGTACTTC.

This clone was counted a single time. The CDR3 loop reads CASSGTSGSWAQYF. The CDR3 DNA is TGTGCCAGCAGCGGGACTAGCGGGTCCTGGGCCCAGTACTTC. The chain links TRBV9 to TRBJ2-5; 11 positions agree with TRBD2. J gave up 9 bases and V 3 bases, and 7 bases lay outside the gene matches. The CDR3 extends over 14 amino acids. CDR1 and CDR2 (germline): SGDLS, YYNGEE.

This clone was counted between two and nine times. The J gene is TRBJ1-2, the V gene TRBV2, with a possible D match to TRBD1 (5 bases). CDR3 length: 14 amino acids. Germline CDR1 is SNHLY and CDR2 is FYNNEI. Trimming took 2 bases from V and 5 from J, leaving 12 bases between them. The CDR3 protein is CASSEQQRQYGYTF. CDR3 coding DNA: TGTGCCAGCAGTGAACAACAGAGACAGTATGGCTACACCTTC.

The chain employs TRBV9 and TRBJ2-7; 9 positions agree with TRBD1. V gave up 4 bases and J gave up 1 base; unmatched junction bases: 3. CDR1 and CDR2 from the germline V gene are SGDLS and YYNGEE. This CDR3 has 14 residues. The CDR3 DNA reads TGTGCCAGCAGCTCGGGACAGGGATCCTACGAGCAGTACTTC. Protein sequence: CASSSGQGSYEQYF.

V gene TRBV9 combines with J gene TRBJ2-3, with 12 bases identical to TRBD1. CDR1 is SGDLS, CDR2 YYNGEE, per germline. The junction had 3 bases not matched to a gene; V was cut back by 0 bases and J by 4 bases. This CDR3 has 16 amino acids. The CDR3 here is CASSVEGTGGADTQYF. CDR3 nucleotide sequence: TGTGCCAGCAGCGTAGAGGGGACAGGGGGCGCAGATACGCAGTATTTT.

This sequence joins TRBV3-1 (or the pseudogene TRBV3-2) and TRBJ1-6; 9 nucleotides align to TRBD1. The trim removed 4 bases at V and 9 bases at J, leaving 10 bases unmatched. From germline, CDR1 is LGHDT and CDR2 YNNKEL (reference sequence). The CDR3 runs 16 residues. CDR3 region: CASSRWLGQGGSPLHF. For the CDR3, the DNA is TGTGCCAGCAGCCGGTGGTTGGGACAGGGCGGTTCACCCCTCCACTTT.

The J gene is TRBJ1-5, the V gene TRBV6-2 or TRBV6-3, with 7 bases identical to TRBD1. J was trimmed by 1 base and V by 3 bases; bases with no gene match: 9. The germline V gene has CDR1 MNHEY and CDR2 SVGEGT. This CDR3 contains 17 residues. As DNA, the CDR3 is TGTGCCAGCAGTTATAGACAGGGTGCGTTGAGCAATCAGCCCCAGCATTTT. Translating it yields CASSYRQGALSNQPQHF.

The rearrangement uses TRBV10-1 and TRBJ2-1; TRBD1 matches 7 bases. Germline CDR1 is WNHNN and CDR2 is SYGVQD (reference sequence). The length of the CDR3 is 16 residues. Unmatched junction bases numbered 11, after V lost 2 bases and J lost 7 bases. CDR3 in amino acids: CASSELPQGEFNEQFF. The CDR3 region has the DNA TGCGCCAGCAGTGAGCTCCCCCAGGGGGAATTTAATGAGCAGTTCTTC.

The chain carries TRBV2 and TRBJ1-5, with 7 bases fitting TRBD1. Losses at the gene ends were 9 bases for V and 0 bases for J; bases not matched to a gene: 5. The CDR3 has 14 residues. The germline V gene has CDR1 SNHLY and CDR2 FYNNEI. CDR3: CASNRGLSNQPQHF. The CDR3 nucleotides read TGTGCCAGTAACAGGGGACTTAGCAATCAGCCCCAGCATTTT.

Note on this clone: The junction departs from germline at one end; a sequencing error may be responsible. The chain employs TRBV7-7 and TRBJ2-1; TRBD2 matches at 10 bases. This CDR3 has 15 residues. CDR1 is SSHAT and CDR2 is FNYEAQ in the germline V gene (reference sequence). CDR3 nucleotides: TGTGCTAGCAGCCTGAGCGGGGGGGCCTACAATGAGCAGTTCTTC. This encodes CASSLSGGAYNEQFF.

In DNA, the CDR3 is TGTGCCAGCAGCTCCGAGCTGGACAGGGCGTTTACTAATGAAAAACTGTTTTTT. Encoded protein: CASSSELDRAFTNEKLFF. This sequence joins TRBV5-6 and TRBJ1-4; 8 bases map to TRBD1. This CDR3 contains 18 residues. Germline V CDR1 and CDR2: SGHDT, YYEEEE. V trimming: 3 bases; J trimming: 2 bases; junction bases outside the gene matches: 12.

The V and J genes are TRBV20-1 and TRBJ2-1; D is perhaps TRBD1 (5 bases). The CDR3 has 11 amino acids. Germline loops: CDR1 DFQATT, CDR2 SNEGSKA (reference sequence). Here the CDR3 DNA reads TGCAGGGATGGGGCAAATGATGAGCAGTTCTTC. Protein sequence: CRDGANDEQFF.

V and J are TRBV19 and TRBJ1-2; TRBD1 is a possible D gene (5 bases). The CDR3 totals 16 residues. CDR1 and CDR2 (germline): LNHDA, SQIVND (reference sequence). V was clipped by 3 bases and J by 4 bases, with 18 bases between them. The CDR3 region is CASSIQDLNGGYGYTF. The CDR3 DNA is TGTGCCAGTAGTATTCAGGACTTGAACGGGGGCTATGGCTACACCTTC.

V is TRBV5-1 and J is TRBJ2-2; 8 nucleotides match TRBD2. The CDR3 has 17 amino acids. Germline trimming cut 2 bases from V and 1 base from J; bases unmatched to any gene: 7. Germline loops: CDR1 SGHRS, CDR2 YFSETQ. CDR3 nucleotides: TGCGCCAGCAGCTTAACTTTAGCGGGGAGGAACACCGGGGAGCTGTTTTTT. Protein: CASSLTLAGRNTGELFF.

The rearrangement uses TRBV29-1 and TRBJ1-1, with D possibly matching TRBD1 (6 bases). CDR3 length equals 17 residues. Looked up from germline, CDR1 is SQVTM and CDR2 is ANQGSEA. The germline V and J ends were trimmed by 1 base and 2 bases, with 20 bases remaining between them. This CDR3 is CSVEVVGRGARNTEAFF. The CDR3 nucleotides are TGCAGCGTTGAAGTCGTGGGCAGGGGCGCAAGAAACACTGAAGCTTTCTTT.

The chain couples TRBV6-1 to TRBJ2-5, with D tentatively TRBD1 (5 bases). This CDR3 is 14 amino acids long. From germline, CDR1 is MNHNS and CDR2 SASEGT. V lost 5 bases to trimming and J lost 1 base, with 11 bases between them. Here the CDR3 reads CASSNQGFQETQYF. DNA for the CDR3: TGTGCCAGCAGTAACCAGGGTTTCCAAGAGACCCAGTACTTC.

The rearrangement links TRBV7-2 to TRBJ2-1; D is perhaps TRBD2 (6 bases). Trimming left V 2 bases short and J 6 bases short, with 17 bases between. Per the germline V gene, CDR1 is SGHTA and CDR2 is FQGNSA. The CDR3 contains 16 residues. The CDR3 spells CASSLKRRGVRNEQFF. In DNA form, the CDR3 reads TGTGCCAGCAGCTTAAAGCGGAGGGGTGTTCGCAATGAGCAGTTCTTC.

The V call is TRBV18, the J call TRBJ2-3; D not certain. The germline V gene has CDR1 KGHSH and CDR2 LQKENI. The CDR3 extends over 14 amino acids. V was pared by 2 bases and J by 3 bases, with 9 bases between. CDR3 loop: CASSPLQDTDTQYF. In DNA form, the CDR3 reads TGTGCCAGCTCACCATTGCAGGATACAGATACGCAGTATTTT.

The chain's CDR3 is CASRTGGSEQYF. The CDR3 region has the DNA TGTGCCAGCAGGACAGGGGGCTCCGAGCAGTACTTC. This rearrangement joins TRBV28 to TRBJ2-7, with TRBD1 identical over 10 bases. Germline lookup yields CDR1 MDHEN and CDR2 SYDVKM. V dropped 6 bases and J dropped 6; count of bases not matched to a gene: 2. The CDR3 is made up of 12 amino acids. Drawing the rest from reference TRBV28 and TRBJ2-7, the complete variable domain is DVKVTQSSRYLVKRTGEKVFLECVQDMDHENMFWYRQDPGLGLRLIYFSYDVKMKEKGDIPEGYSVSREKKERFSLILESASTNQTSMYLCASRTGGSEQYFGPGTRLTVT.

The chain carries TRBV2 and TRBJ2-1, with 7 bases aligning to TRBD1. The CDR3 is 13 amino acids. Germline loops: CDR1 SNHLY, CDR2 FYNNEI. V was clipped by 7 bases and J by 2 bases; unmatched bases: 2. The CDR3: CASTQGTYNEQFF. The CDR3, as DNA: TGTGCCAGCACACAGGGGACCTACAATGAGCAGTTCTTC.

This clone occurred once. This chain uses TRBV2 with TRBJ1-1; D call uncertain. The CDR3 has 15 residues. Trimming pared 0 bases from V and 9 bases from J, leaving 17 bases between. Germline V gene data show CDR1 as SNHLY and CDR2 as FYNNEI. The CDR3 nucleotides read TGTGCCAGCAGTGAAGCGCTTATGGGCAAAGATAAAGCTTTCTTT. This translates into CASSEALMGKDKAFF.

This chain connects TRBV7-2 to TRBJ2-7; 7 bases fit TRBD2. V shed 5 bases and J 4 bases; nucleotides not matched to a gene: 11. The CDR3 is made up of 15 amino acids. Germline assignment: CDR1 SGHTA and CDR2 FQGNSA. As DNA, the CDR3 is TGTGCCAGCAGCCCACGGGGAGGGCGGGCATACGAGCAGTACTTC. It is translated as CASSPRGGRAYEQYF.

As for this clone: At the DNA level, this CDR3 is encoded by other sequences in the same sample as well. The chain couples TRBV3-1 (or the pseudogene TRBV3-2) to TRBJ2-5; D is ambiguous. This CDR3 has 12 amino acids. Germline V CDR1 and CDR2: LGHDT, YNNKEL (reference sequence). Trimming stripped 1 base from V and 3 bases from J, with 3 bases between. For the CDR3, the DNA is TGTGCCAGCAGCCAAGTTAAAGAGACCCAGTACTTC. Translating gives CASSQVKETQYF.

The chain joins TRBV24-1 to TRBJ1-1; the D gene is possibly TRBD1 (5 bases). V was cut by 7 bases and J by 2 bases, with 13 bases left in between. Germline V gives CDR1 KGHDR, CDR2 SFDVKD. CDR3 size: 14 residues. CDR3 sequence reads: CATRPGSVNTEAFF. In DNA form, the CDR3 reads TGTGCCACCAGACCAGGGTCAGTTAACACTGAAGCTTTCTTT.

The gene calls are TRBV10-2 and TRBJ2-7; 8 nucleotides align to TRBD1. The CDR3 is made up of 13 amino acids. Per germline, CDR1 WSHSY and CDR2 SAAADI. V trimming: 10 bases; J trimming: 0 bases; junction bases outside the gene matches: 5. The CDR3 bases are TGCGCCACTGGGGACAGGTCCTCCTACGAGCAGTACTTC. Translated: CATGDRSSYEQYF.

This chain links TRBV28 with TRBJ2-7; D unclear. Trimming shortened V by 7 bases and J by 2 bases, and 12 bases separated the two germline ends. The length of the CDR3 is 13 residues. Germline V CDR1 and CDR2: MDHEN, SYDVKM. CDR3 sequence (DNA): TGTGCCAGCAATCCCACTCCAACCTACGAGCAGTACTTC. As protein: CASNPTPTYEQYF.

The chain couples TRBV6-2 or TRBV6-3 to TRBJ2-5; TRBD1 matches 8 bases. Germline V lookup: CDR1 MNHEY, CDR2 SVGEGT. V was pared by 2 bases and J by 5 bases, with 7 bases of the junction left unmatched. The CDR3 totals 15 residues. The CDR3: CASSYLTGVEETQYF. CDR3 sequence (DNA): TGTGCCAGCAGTTACCTGACAGGGGTGGAGGAGACCCAGTACTTC.

This clone was detected only a few times. This sequence joins TRBV7-2 and TRBJ2-7; tentatively, D is TRBD1 (7 bases). Germline V gene data show CDR1 as SGHTA and CDR2 as FQGNSA. Trimming cost V 6 bases and J 9 bases, with 18 bases left between them. There are 13 residues in the CDR3. The CDR3 nucleotides read TGTGCCAGCAGTCGCGCAGGGGGGATCGGGCAGTACTTC. This sequence encodes CASSRAGGIGQYF.

This clone was counted between two and nine times. This rearrangement joins TRBV11-2 to TRBJ2-7; possible D gene TRBD1, 6 bases. With 4 bases removed from V and 4 bases from J, the gap between germline ends came to 14 bases. This CDR3 is 14 amino acids long. Per the germline V gene, CDR1 is SGHAT and CDR2 is FQNNGV. The CDR3 region is CASSSSRGKYEQYF. In DNA form, the CDR3 reads TGTGCCAGCAGCTCCAGCAGGGGAAAGTACGAGCAGTACTTC.